The clone carrying this T cell receptor beta chain was recorded at least ten times. The antigen remains undetermined. Amplification of TCR beta CDR3 regions was performed using RNA transcripts as template. The primer set for the first-round RT-PCR of the TCR CDR3 was HTBI. TCRdb re-derived calls from the multiplex PCR reads in MiXCR, one entry per CDR3 protein. This repertoire shows approximately 610,000 distinct CDR3 sequences, about 15% found once; its top ten account for around 4.5%. This specimen comes from a study of T cells in Graves' hyperthyroidism and ophthalmopathy. Broader study findings: Most clonotypes expanded in the thyroid (above 0.001) were also present in blood.

Trimming removed 0 bases from V and 1 base from J, with 9 bases in between. In germline, CDR1 is LGHNA, CDR2 YNFKEQ. CDR3 size: 15 residues. This sequence was found in a woman aged 40 to 50 with Graves' ophthalmopathy. The chain uses TRBV4-2 and TRBJ1-1; D gene unclear. The material sequenced was blood. The CDR3 region has the DNA TGTGCCAGCAGCCAAGAGGGTGGCTCGAACACTGAAGCTTTCTTT. The encoded protein is CASSQEGGSNTEAFF.